The 6 T cell receptor beta chains below were found in one sample sequenced in a study of blood T cell repertoires in COVID-19. The assay was immunoSEQ multiplex PCR, and TCRdb's table has in-frame clones only and misses some. The data contain some 31,000 clones, roughly 80% of them singletons. The sequenced material came from peripheral blood. The receptor source for this set is a woman in her 70s with active or convalescent COVID-19.

The chain carries TRBV6-5 and TRBJ1-5, with D possibly matching TRBD1 (5 bases). Trimming stripped 0 bases from V and 4 bases from J, with 13 bases between. The germline V gene has CDR1 MNHEY and CDR2 SVGAGI. This CDR3 has 16 amino acids. DNA of the CDR3: TGTGCCAGCAGTTACTCAAACCGGGGGTCAAATCAGCCCCAGCATTTT. The encoded protein is CASSYSNRGSNQPQHF.

The table lists this clone with a count of one. The chain recombines TRBV30 with TRBJ2-5; possibly TRBD1 for D (5 bases). Per the germline V gene, CDR1 is GTSNPN and CDR2 is SVGIG (reference sequence). The CDR3 contains 12 residues. Trimming removed 3 bases at V and 7 bases at J, with 12 bases between. CDR3 in amino acids: CAWSGLRGTQYF. The DNA for the CDR3 is TGTGCCTGGAGCGGCTTAAGGGGGACCCAGTACTTC.

The V call is TRBV4-3, the J call TRBJ2-3; 7 nucleotides match TRBD1. V trimming: 1 base; J trimming: 5 bases; junction bases outside the gene matches: 3. CDR3 size: 14 residues. From germline, CDR1 is LGHNA and CDR2 YSLEER. CDR3 DNA sequence: TGCGCCAGCAGCCAAGGGGGACAGTTAGATACGCAGTATTTT. Amino acid sequence: CASSQGGQLDTQYF.

The genes are TRBV2 and TRBJ2-3; the D gene is possibly TRBD1 (6 bases). Germline V gives CDR1 SNHLY, CDR2 FYNNEI. Deletions cut 6 bases from V and 1 base from J, with 11 bases between. This CDR3 is built from 14 residues. The CDR3 loop reads CASSERTGTDTQYF. DNA of the CDR3: TGTGCCAGCAGCGAGAGGACAGGCACAGATACGCAGTATTTT.

The chain links TRBV9 to TRBJ2-1; D gene ambiguous. V lost 4 bases to trimming and J lost 7 bases, with 12 bases between them. CDR3 length: 13 amino acids. The germline V gene has CDR1 SGDLS and CDR2 YYNGEE. The CDR3 DNA is TGTGCCAGCAGCACGGTTCAGGCAAATGAGCAGTTCTTC. It is translated as CASSTVQANEQFF.

This chain joins TRBV5-1 and TRBJ2-1; D possibly corresponds to TRBD2 (5 bases). V lost 4 bases, J lost 0 bases, and 14 bases lay in between. The CDR3 runs 16 residues. Germline V gene data show CDR1 as SGHRS and CDR2 as YFSETQ. The CDR3 is CASSPAGGSSYNEQFF. CDR3 DNA sequence: TGCGCCAGCAGCCCGGCGGGCGGCAGCTCCTACAATGAGCAGTTCTTC.